These T cell receptor beta chains were read from a single sample in a study of blood T cell repertoires in COVID-19. Data came from immunoSEQ multiplex PCR; TCRdb stores just in-frame clones and leaves some out. This sample has 200,000 or so clones, with roughly 90% found just once. Sequenced: peripheral blood. The receptors come from a woman aged 55-69 years with acute or convalescent COVID-19. CDR3s include the opening cysteine and the closing phenylalanine or tryptophan. D genes are given only for firm matches. Clone size is given for some rows only: seen once, a few or many times, or a class if the clone is expanded.

>TRBV7-9|.|TRBJ2-4|TRBD2
TGTGCCAGCAGCTTACCTCTAGCGGGATCGGACATTCAGTACTTC
CASSLPLAGSDIQYF
>TRBV7-8|.|TRBJ1-2|.
TGTGCCAGCAGCTTACTCGGCGCGGGGGTTCTTTATGGCTACACCTTC
CASSLLGAGVLYGYTF
>TRBV19|.|TRBJ2-6|TRBD1
TGTGCCAGTAGTATTTCCGGACAGGGGGCTGCCTCTGGGGCCAACGTCCTGACTTTC
CASSISGQGAASGANVLTF
>TRBV5-6|.|TRBJ1-1|.
TGTGCCAGCAGTAAATTGACTCCGAACACTGAAGCTTTCTTT
CASSKLTPNTEAFF
>TRBV15|.|TRBJ1-1|.
TGTGCCACCAGCAGAAAGGGGAGGGAGTCTGAAGCTTTCTTT
CATSRKGRESEAFF
>TRBV6-1|.|TRBJ1-3|TRBD1
TGTGCCAGCAGTGCCCCGGGACAGGGAAGGGGTACTTCTGGAAACACCATATATTTT
CASSAPGQGRGTSGNTIYF
>TRBV3-1/TRBV3-2|.|TRBJ2-3|.
TGTGCCAGCAGCAGAGGGGGAGGGCCTGGCACAGATACGCAGTATTTT
CASSRGGGPGTDTQYF
>TRBV11-2|.|TRBJ1-1|.
TGTGCCAGCAGCTTATTAACCCTGTTGAGCACTGAAGCTTTCTTT
CASSLLTLLSTEAFF
>TRBV4-3|.|TRBJ1-4|.
TGCGCCAGCAGCCAAGGGGGGGTCGGAAAGAATGAAAAACTGTTTTTT
CASSQGGVGKNEKLFF
>TRBV6-5|.|TRBJ1-2|TRBD1
TGTGCCAGCAGTCCCCCGAGAGGACAGGGGAGCTACACCTTC
CASSPPRGQGSYTF
>TRBV5-1|.|TRBJ1-2|.
TGCGCCAGCAGCTTGGAGGCAGGGCACTATGGCTACACCTTC
CASSLEAGHYGYTF
>TRBV18|.|TRBJ2-1|.
TGTGCCAGCTCACCACAGGGGCGCAAATACAATGAGCAGTTCTTC
CASSPQGRKYNEQFF
>TRBV12-5|once|TRBJ1-1|.
TGTGCTAGTGGTTCCTCAGGGGACCCCACTGAAGCTTTCTTT
CASGSSGDPTEAFF
>TRBV4-3|.|TRBJ1-1|.
TGCGCCAGCAGCCAGTACTCCGACACTGAAGCTTTCTTT
CASSQYSDTEAFF
>TRBV6-5|.|TRBJ1-2|TRBD1
TGTGCCAGCATCCTCCGGGACAGCTTTACCTATGGCTACACCTTC
CASILRDSFTYGYTF
>TRBV2|once|TRBJ2-7|TRBD2
TGTGCCAGCAGTCTGGCGGGGGGGCTCTCCTACGAGCAGTACTTC
CASSLAGGLSYEQYF
>TRBV6-5|.|TRBJ2-1|.
TGTGCCAGCAGCGACAGGGGAGGGAATGAGCAGTTCTTC
CASSDRGGNEQFF
>TRBV11-3|.|TRBJ1-2|.
TGTGCCAGCAGCCCGCGACGGAGGAGGAGGGATGGCTACACCTTC
CASSPRRRRRDGYTF
>TRBV6-2/TRBV6-3|once|TRBJ1-3|.
TGTGCCAGCAGCATCTGGGCAGGCTTACTCTCTGGAAACACCATATATTTT
CASSIWAGLLSGNTIYF
>TRBV6-2/TRBV6-3|few|TRBJ2-3|.
TGTGCCAGCAGTTACGGGGGGAGATGGGATACGCAGTATTTT
CASSYGGRWDTQYF
>TRBV18|.|TRBJ1-5|.
TGTGCCAGCTCACCGGGCCGCGGCAATCAGCCCCAGCATTTT
CASSPGRGNQPQHF